This TCR beta chain was identified in a study of shared clonotypes between healthy human individuals. Caucasian adults living in Nashville, Tennessee, provided all samples. About this clone itself: Antigen: not known.

Study conclusions and caveats: Researchers found naive subsets generally carried larger estimated richness than memory subsets.

V was clipped by 5 bases and J by 4 bases, with 9 bases between them. The CDR3 runs 13 residues. Germline values: CDR1 SGHNT, CDR2 YENEEA. Sequenced by immunoSEQ multiplex PCR; TCRdb stores in-frame clones only, minus some. The sample has about a million clones, less than 85% seen once. This sequence joins TRBV11-3 and TRBJ2-1; TRBD2 might be the D (5 bases). The TCR comes from a man aged 18 to 29 in good health. Material: memory CD4+ T cells sorted from blood. Subset in this sample: CD45RA-negative fraction. In DNA, the CDR3 is TGTGCCAGCAGCGCAGCGGTTTACAATGAGCAGTTCTTC. Amino acids: CASSAAVYNEQFF.